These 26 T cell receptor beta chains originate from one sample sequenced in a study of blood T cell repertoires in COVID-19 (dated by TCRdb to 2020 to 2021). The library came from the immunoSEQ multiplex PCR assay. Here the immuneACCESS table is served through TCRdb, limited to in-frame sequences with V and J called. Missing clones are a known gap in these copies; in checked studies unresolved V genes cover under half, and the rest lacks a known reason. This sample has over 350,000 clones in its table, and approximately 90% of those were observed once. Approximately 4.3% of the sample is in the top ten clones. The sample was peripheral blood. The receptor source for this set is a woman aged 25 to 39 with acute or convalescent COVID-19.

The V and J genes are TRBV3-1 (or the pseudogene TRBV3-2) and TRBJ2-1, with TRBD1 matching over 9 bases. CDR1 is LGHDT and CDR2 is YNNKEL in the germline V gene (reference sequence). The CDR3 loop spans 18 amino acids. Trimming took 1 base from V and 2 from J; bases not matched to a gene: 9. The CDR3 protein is CASSQVTGGVGAYNEQFF. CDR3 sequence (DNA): TGTGCCAGCAGCCAAGTGACAGGGGGAGTCGGCGCCTACAATGAGCAGTTCTTC.

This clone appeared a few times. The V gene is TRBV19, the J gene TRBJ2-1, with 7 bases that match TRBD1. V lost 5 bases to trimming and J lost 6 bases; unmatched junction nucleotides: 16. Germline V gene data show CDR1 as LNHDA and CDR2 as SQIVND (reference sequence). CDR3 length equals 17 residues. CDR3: CASSAFRGGLLTNEQFF. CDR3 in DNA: TGTGCCAGTAGTGCCTTTAGAGGGGGCCTTTTGACCAATGAGCAGTTCTTC.

The CDR3 sequence is CAKGGYQPQHF. CDR3 sequence (DNA): TGTGCCAAAGGAGGTTATCAGCCCCAGCATTTT. The chain recombines TRBV6-5 with TRBJ1-5, with unresolved D. The V gene lost 10 bases and the J gene lost 5 bases, with 9 bases spanning the gap. Germline assignment: CDR1 MNHEY and CDR2 SVGAGI. This CDR3 has 11 amino acids.

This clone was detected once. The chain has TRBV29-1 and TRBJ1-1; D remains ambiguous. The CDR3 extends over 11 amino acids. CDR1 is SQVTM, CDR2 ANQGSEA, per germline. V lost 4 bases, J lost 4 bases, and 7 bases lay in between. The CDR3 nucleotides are TGCAGCGTTGGGAGGCTCACTGAAGCTTTCTTT. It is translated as CSVGRLTEAFF.

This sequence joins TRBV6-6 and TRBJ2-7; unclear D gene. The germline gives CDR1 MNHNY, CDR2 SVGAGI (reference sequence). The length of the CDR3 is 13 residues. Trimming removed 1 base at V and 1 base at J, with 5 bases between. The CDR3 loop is CASSYYYSYEQYF. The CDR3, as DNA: TGTGCCAGCAGTTACTACTATTCCTACGAGCAGTACTTC.

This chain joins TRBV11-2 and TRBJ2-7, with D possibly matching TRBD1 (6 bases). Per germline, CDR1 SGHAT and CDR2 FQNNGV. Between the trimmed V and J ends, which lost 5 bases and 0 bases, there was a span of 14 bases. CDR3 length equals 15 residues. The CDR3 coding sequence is TGTGCCAGCAGCCAGGACAGATTAAGCTCCTACGAGCAGTACTTC. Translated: CASSQDRLSSYEQYF.

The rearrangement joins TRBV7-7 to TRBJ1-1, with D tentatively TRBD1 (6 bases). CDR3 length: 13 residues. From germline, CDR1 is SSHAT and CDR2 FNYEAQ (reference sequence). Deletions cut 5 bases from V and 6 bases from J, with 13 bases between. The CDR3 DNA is TGTGCCAGCAGCCTCGACAGGACCTCTGAAGCTTTCTTT. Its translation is CASSLDRTSEAFF.

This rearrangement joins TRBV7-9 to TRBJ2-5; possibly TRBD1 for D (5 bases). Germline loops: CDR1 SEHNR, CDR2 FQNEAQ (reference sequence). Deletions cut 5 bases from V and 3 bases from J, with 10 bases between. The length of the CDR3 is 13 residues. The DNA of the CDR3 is TGTGCCAGCAGCGGACACAGCGAAGAGACCCAGTACTTC. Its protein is CASSGHSEETQYF.

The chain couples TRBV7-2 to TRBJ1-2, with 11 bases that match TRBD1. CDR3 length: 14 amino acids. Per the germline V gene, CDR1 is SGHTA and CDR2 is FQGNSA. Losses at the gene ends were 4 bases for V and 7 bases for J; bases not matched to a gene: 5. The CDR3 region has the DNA TGTGCCAGCAGCTCCCGGACAGGGGGCTTTGGCTACACCTTC. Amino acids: CASSSRTGGFGYTF.

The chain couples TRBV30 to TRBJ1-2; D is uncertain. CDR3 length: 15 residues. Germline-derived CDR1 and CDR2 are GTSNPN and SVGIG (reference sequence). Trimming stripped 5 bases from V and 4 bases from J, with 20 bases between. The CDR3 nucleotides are TGTGCCTGGGATTCCCAAGGAGCCCGGGGCTATGGCTACACCTTC. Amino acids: CAWDSQGARGYGYTF.

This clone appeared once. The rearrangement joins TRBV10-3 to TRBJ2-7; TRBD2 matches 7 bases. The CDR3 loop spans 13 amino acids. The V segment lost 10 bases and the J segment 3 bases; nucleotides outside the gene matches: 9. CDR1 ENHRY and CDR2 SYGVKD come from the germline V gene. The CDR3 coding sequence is TGTGCCACGCGGGGAGGGGTCCTCTACGAGCAGTACTTC. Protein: CATRGGVLYEQYF.

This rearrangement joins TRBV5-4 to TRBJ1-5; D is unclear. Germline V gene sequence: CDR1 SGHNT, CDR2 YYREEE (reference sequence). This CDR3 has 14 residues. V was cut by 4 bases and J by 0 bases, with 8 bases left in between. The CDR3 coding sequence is TGTGCCAGCAGCGATCTCTATAGCAATCAGCCCCAGCATTTT. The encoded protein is CASSDLYSNQPQHF.

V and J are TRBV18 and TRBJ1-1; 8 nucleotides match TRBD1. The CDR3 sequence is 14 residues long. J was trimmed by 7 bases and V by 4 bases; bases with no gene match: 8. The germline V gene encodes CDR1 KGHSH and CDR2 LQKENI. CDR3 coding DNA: TGTGCCAGCTCACTAGGACAGGGAGGGGTTGAAGCTTTCTTT. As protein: CASSLGQGGVEAFF. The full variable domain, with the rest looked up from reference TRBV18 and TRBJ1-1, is NAGVMQNPRHLVRRRGQEARLRCSPMKGHSHVYWYRQLPEEGLKFMVYLQKENIIDESGMPKERFSAEFPKEGPSILRIQQVVRGDSAAYFCASSLGQGGVEAFFGQGTRLTVV.

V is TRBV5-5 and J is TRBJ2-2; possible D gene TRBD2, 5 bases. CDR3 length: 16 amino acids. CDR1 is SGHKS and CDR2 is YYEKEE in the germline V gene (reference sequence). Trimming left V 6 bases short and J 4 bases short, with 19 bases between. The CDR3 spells CASTPTRGEITGELFF. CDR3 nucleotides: TGTGCCAGCACCCCTACTCGGGGAGAAATCACCGGGGAGCTGTTTTTT.

The CDR3 DNA reads as TGTGCCAGCAGTGACCCAGCGGGGGGGAGGTACAATGAGCAGTTCTTC. Translated: CASSDPAGGRYNEQFF. The chain couples TRBV25-1 to TRBJ2-1; 10 bases are shared with TRBD2. The CDR3 is 16 amino acids. The germline gives CDR1 MGHDK, CDR2 SYGVNS. V trimming: 3 bases; J trimming: 4 bases; junction bases outside the gene matches: 6.

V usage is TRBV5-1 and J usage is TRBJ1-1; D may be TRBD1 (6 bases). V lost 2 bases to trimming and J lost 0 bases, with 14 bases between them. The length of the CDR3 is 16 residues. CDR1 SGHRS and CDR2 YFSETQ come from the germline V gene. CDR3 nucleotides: TGCGCCAGCAGCTTCGGACAGTTCTTCATGAACACTGAAGCTTTCTTT. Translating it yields CASSFGQFFMNTEAFF.

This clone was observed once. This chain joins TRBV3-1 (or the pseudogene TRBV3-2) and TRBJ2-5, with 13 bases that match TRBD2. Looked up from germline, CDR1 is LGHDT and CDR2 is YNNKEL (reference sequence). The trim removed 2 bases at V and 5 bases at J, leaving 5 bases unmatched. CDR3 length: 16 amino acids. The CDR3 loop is CASSQRTSGGRETQYF. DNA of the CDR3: TGTGCCAGCAGCCAAAGGACTAGCGGGGGACGGGAGACCCAGTACTTC.

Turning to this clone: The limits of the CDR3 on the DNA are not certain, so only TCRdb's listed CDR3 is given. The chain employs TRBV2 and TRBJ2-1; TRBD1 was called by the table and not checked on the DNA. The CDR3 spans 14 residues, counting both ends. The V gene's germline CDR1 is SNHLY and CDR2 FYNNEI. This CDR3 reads CASSDRFFGQREFF.

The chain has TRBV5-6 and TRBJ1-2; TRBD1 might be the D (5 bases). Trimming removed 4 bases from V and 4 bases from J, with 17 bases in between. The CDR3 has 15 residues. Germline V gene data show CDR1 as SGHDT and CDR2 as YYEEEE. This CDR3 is CASSRRDAGGYGYTF. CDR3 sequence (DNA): TGTGCCAGCAGCCGGAGGGACGCCGGTGGCTATGGCTACACCTTC.

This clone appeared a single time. In DNA, the CDR3 is TGTGCCAGCAGTGAACCCCCGGAAGCTTTCTTT. It is translated as CASSEPPEAFF. This chain links TRBV6-1 with TRBJ1-1; D uncertain. The CDR3 has 11 amino acids. V shed 2 bases and J shed 8 bases, with 6 bases lying between them. Germline lookup yields CDR1 MNHNS and CDR2 SASEGT.

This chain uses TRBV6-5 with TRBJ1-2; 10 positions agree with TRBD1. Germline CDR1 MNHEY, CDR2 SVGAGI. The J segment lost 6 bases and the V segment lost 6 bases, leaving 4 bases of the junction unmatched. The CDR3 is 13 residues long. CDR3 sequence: CASSKTGGDGYTF. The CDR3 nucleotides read TGTGCCAGCAGCAAGACAGGGGGCGATGGCTACACCTTC.

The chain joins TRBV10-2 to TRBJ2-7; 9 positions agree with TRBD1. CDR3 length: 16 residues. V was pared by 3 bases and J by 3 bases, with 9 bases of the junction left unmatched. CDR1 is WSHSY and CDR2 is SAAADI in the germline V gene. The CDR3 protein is CASSDKGQGGYYEQYF. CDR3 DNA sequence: TGCGCCAGCAGTGATAAGGGACAGGGTGGGTACTACGAGCAGTACTTC.

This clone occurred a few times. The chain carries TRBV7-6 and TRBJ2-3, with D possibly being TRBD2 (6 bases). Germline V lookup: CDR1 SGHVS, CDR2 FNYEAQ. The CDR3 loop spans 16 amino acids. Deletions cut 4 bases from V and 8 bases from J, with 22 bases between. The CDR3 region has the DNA TGTGCCAGCAGCTCTAAAGTGGTCGGGAGCCAAGCTACGCAGTATTTT. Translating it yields CASSSKVVGSQATQYF. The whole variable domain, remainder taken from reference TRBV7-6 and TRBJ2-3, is GAGVSQSPRYKVTKRGQDVALRCDPISGHVSLYWYRQALGQGPEFLTYFNYEAQQDKSGLPNDRFSAERPEGSISTLTIQRTEQRDSAMYRCASSSKVVGSQATQYFGPGTRLTVL.

CDR3 residues: CASSDWFQRGETQYF. The CDR3 nucleotides are TGTGCCAGCAGTGATTGGTTCCAGCGCGGGGAGACCCAGTACTTC. The chain couples TRBV2 to TRBJ2-5, with TRBD2 as a possible D gene (5 bases). V shed 3 bases and J shed 5 bases, with 16 bases lying between them. Germline assignment: CDR1 SNHLY and CDR2 FYNNEI. The CDR3 loop spans 15 amino acids.

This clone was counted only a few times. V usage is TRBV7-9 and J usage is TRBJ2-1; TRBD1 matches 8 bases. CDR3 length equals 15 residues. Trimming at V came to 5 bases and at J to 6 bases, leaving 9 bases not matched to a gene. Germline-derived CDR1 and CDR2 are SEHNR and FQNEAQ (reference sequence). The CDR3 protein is CASSPSYDRGNEQFF. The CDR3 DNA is TGTGCCAGCAGCCCCTCCTACGACAGGGGCAATGAGCAGTTCTTC.

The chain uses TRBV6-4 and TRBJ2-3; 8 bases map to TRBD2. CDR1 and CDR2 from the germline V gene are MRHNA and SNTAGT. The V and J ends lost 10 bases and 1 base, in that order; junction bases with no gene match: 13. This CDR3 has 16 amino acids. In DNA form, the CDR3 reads TGTGCCACCGCGAGGGGTGACGGGGGGGGCACAGATACGCAGTATTTT. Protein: CATARGDGGGTDTQYF.